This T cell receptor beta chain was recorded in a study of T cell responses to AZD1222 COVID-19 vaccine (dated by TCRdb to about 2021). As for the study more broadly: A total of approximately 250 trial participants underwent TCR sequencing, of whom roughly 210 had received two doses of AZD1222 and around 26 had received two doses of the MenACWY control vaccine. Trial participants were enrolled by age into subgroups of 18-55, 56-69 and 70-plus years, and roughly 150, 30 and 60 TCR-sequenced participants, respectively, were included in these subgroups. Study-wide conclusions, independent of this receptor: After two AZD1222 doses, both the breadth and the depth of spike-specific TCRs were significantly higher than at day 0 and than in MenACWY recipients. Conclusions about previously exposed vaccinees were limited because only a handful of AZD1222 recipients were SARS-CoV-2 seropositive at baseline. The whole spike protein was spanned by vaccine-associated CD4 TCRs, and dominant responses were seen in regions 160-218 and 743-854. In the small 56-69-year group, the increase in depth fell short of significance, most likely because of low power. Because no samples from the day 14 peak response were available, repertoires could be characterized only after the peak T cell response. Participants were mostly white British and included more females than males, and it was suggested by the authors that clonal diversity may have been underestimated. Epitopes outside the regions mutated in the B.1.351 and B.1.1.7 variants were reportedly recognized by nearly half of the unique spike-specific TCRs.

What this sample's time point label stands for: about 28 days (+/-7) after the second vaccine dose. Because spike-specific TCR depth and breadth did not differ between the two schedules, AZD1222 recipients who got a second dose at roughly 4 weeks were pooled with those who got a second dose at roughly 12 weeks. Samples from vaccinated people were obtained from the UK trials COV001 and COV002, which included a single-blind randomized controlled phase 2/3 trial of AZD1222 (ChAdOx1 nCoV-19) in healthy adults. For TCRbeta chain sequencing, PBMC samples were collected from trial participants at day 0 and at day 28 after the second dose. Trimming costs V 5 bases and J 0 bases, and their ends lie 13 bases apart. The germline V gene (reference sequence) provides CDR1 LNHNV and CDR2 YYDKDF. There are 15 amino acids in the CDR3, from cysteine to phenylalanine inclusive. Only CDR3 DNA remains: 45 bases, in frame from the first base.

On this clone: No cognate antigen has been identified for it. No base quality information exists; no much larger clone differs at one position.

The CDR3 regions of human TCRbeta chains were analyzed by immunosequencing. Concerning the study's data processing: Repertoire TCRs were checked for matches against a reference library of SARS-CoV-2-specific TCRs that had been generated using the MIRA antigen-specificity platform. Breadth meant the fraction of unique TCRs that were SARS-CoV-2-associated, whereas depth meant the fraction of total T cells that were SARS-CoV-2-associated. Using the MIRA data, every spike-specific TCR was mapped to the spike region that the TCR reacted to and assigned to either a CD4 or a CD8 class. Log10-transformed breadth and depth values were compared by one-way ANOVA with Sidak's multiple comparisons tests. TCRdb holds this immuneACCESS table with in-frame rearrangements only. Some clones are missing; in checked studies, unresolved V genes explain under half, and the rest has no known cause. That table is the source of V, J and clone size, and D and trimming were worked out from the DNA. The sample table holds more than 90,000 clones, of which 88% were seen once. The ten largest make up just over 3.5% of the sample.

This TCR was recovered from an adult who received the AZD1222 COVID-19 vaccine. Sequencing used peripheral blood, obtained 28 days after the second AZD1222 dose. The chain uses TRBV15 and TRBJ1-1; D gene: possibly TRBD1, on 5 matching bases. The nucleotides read TGTGCCACCAGCCCATTAGGCAGGGTGAACACTGAAGCTTTCTTT. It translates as CATSPLGRVNTEAFF.